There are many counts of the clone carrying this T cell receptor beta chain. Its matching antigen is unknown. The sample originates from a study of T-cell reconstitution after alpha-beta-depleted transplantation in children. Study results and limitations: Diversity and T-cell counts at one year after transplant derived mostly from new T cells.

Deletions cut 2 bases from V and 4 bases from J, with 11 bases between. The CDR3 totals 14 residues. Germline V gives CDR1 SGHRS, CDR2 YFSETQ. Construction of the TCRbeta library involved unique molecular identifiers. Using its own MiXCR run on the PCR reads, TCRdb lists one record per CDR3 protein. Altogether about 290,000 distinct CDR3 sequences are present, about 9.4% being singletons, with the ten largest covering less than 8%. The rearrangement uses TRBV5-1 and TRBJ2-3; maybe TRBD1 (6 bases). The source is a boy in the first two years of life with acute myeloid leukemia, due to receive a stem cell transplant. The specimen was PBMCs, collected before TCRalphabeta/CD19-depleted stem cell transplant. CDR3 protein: CASSFTGLADTQYF. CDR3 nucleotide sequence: TGCGCCAGCAGCTTCACAGGGCTCGCAGATACGCAGTATTTT.